This T cell receptor beta chain originates from a study of cytomegalovirus exposure and HLA in healthy donors (TCRdb year 2017). Some background on the complete study: A later analysis indicated that the roughly 130 validation repertoires were generated on the platform also employed for the roughly 720 repertoires of the first cohort. The study was designed to test whether signatures of past pathogen exposure could be identified by cataloging public T cell receptors. Along with the approximately 650-subject first cohort, a separate validation cohort of some 130 different subjects was used. To predict cytomegalovirus infection status, the study brought together high-throughput TCR immunosequencing, statistical association of individual TCRs with disease status, and machine learning.

The protocol used for the library was the immunoSEQ multiplex PCR assay. Turning to the authors' computational methods: A statistical classification framework was developed to diagnose cytomegalovirus status using the catalog of TCR beta chain sequences. This immuneACCESS table, as held by TCRdb, lists in-frame sequences with V and J called but not all clones. Of the missing ones, under half trace to an unresolved V gene in checked studies; the others have no known cause. That table gives V, J and clone size, and the DNA gave D and trimming. The sample yields tens of thousands of clones; approximately 93% were counted once. The leading ten clones occupy approximately 3.8% of the sample. General findings and caveats noted by the study authors: In vitro tests confirmed that a few of the cytomegalovirus-associated TCR beta chains recognize cytomegalovirus antigens. Most TCR sequences were seen in very few donors, while some public TCRs were found in many individuals. Of the cluster scores, around 95% were above 0 in a later analysis, which found that TCRs clustered in the first cohort also tended to co-occur in the approximately 130 validation repertoires. The classifier was reported to diagnose cytomegalovirus status with high specificity and sensitivity in both the original and validation cohorts. A later analysis had no HLA typing for the validation cohort, so co-occurrence there was scored across all 110 or so repertoires. The authors suggested that the approach could potentially be generalized to other disease states and immunological phenotypes. In the study, about 150 TCR beta chains were listed as associated with cytomegalovirus.

Details on this clone: Its binding antigen is unknown. No much larger clone is present one base from it, and per-base qualities are unavailable.

Trimming leaves V shorter by 1 base and J shorter by 10 bases, with the junction holding 4 bases beyond the gene matches. The CDR3 goes from the cysteine to the phenylalanine over 14 residues. Kept here is only the CDR3 DNA, which spans 42 bases and is read in frame from base 1. CDR1 MDHEN and CDR2 SYDVKM were looked up in the germline V gene. Separate from the approximately 670-subject first cohort, the validation cohort of 95 to 150 subjects was the group to which the donors belonged. Sequenced material: PBMCs. This clonotype was sampled from a woman aged 30 to 39 in good health and CMV-seronegative. The receptor chain draws on TRBV28 and TRBJ1-6; the junction holds 7 bases that match TRBD1. The CDR3 sequence is CASSLSRGLSPLHF. DNA sequence: TGTGCCAGCAGTTTATCGAGGGGGCTCTCACCCCTCCACTTT.